This is a list of T cell receptor beta chains from one sample in a study of identical twins. Using its own MiXCR run on the 5' RACE reads, TCRdb lists one record per CDR3 protein. The table has 400,000 to 500,000 distinct CDR3 sequences, under 20% seen once. Material: naive T cells sorted from blood. All receptors come from a man aged 50 to 59 in good health. Each CDR3 is given with its conserved first and last residue. Fields, in order: V gene, J gene, CDR3 protein.

TRBV4-1	TRBJ2-7	CASSHGGAGNSYEQYF
TRBV5-1	TRBJ2-2	CASSPTTANTGELFF
TRBV29-1	TRBJ2-7	CSVGGQGTNEQYF
TRBV12-5	TRBJ1-1	CASGLDPTGKHPEAFF
TRBV3-1	TRBJ2-7	CASRAWAASSYEQYF
TRBV5-1	TRBJ2-4	CASSLEGGAAKNIQYF
TRBV5-1	TRBJ2-2	CASRAPAVGARTGELFF
TRBV15	TRBJ1-1	CATSRDYSGTAMNTEAFF
TRBV12-3/TRBV12-4	TRBJ1-1	CASTSGPFGIQAFF
TRBV20-1	TRBJ2-3	CSVRRTRGLYSTDTQYF
TRBV3-1	TRBJ2-2	CASSRQSANTGELFF
TRBV20-1	TRBJ2-7	CSAANRVQYEQYF
TRBV28	TRBJ1-5	CASSDYTEGNQPQHF
TRBV9	TRBJ1-3	CASSVGTGRPGNTIYF
TRBV29-1	TRBJ1-1	CSVAPPGGATRAFF
TRBV7-8	TRBJ2-1	CASSAGTGEHNEQFF
TRBV5-4	TRBJ2-3	CASSRGLAGVLADTQYF
TRBV20-1	TRBJ2-3	CSARRGQGPSTSGSPTSTDTQYF
TRBV20-1	TRBJ2-1	CSAEGTSGSSYNEQFF
TRBV6-1	TRBJ2-1	CASSALGTGASYNEQFF
TRBV30	TRBJ2-7	CAWKRGRRYEQYF
TRBV11-1	TRBJ2-1	CASSQGQHYNEQFF
TRBV29-1	TRBJ2-5	CSVEDSWGGQETQYF
TRBV12-3/TRBV12-4	TRBJ2-7	CASSWGVTYEQYF
TRBV20-1	TRBJ2-5	CSVGEAGPGETQYF
TRBV5-5	TRBJ2-2	CASSVGAGASTGELFF
TRBV15	TRBJ2-1	CATSRGGGYNEQFF
TRBV11-2	TRBJ2-3	CASSLGLKSTDTQYF
TRBV29-1	TRBJ2-2	CSVLHPGDANTGELFF
TRBV27	TRBJ2-3	CASSSVAGGPKDTQYF
TRBV2	TRBJ2-2	CASREPDGHGELFF
TRBV5-1	TRBJ2-1	CASSLGSRNNEQFF
TRBV20-1	TRBJ1-5	CSARDGTGGGQPQHF
TRBV12-3/TRBV12-4	TRBJ2-7	CASSLVAGVYEQYF
TRBV29-1	TRBJ2-3	CSVEAGPLDRATTDTQYF
TRBV5-1	TRBJ2-1	CASSPLPDSYNEQFF
TRBV29-1	TRBJ2-1	CSVEIRYANEQFF
TRBV5-1	TRBJ2-5	CASSLGTSGAQETQYF
TRBV11-2	TRBJ2-3	CASSYRGRVGTDTQYF
TRBV20-1	TRBJ2-3	CSARIGLAGYTDTQYF
TRBV6-1	TRBJ1-2	CASSLGGALDGYTF
TRBV29-1	TRBJ2-3	CSVVAWRSTDTQYF